The present T cell receptor (beta chain) was sequenced within a study of cytomegalovirus exposure and HLA in healthy donors. This CDR3 comprises 15 residues. V gave up 1 base and J gave up 5 bases; unmatched junction bases: 5. Germline CDR1 is LNHDA and CDR2 is SQIVND (reference sequence). PCR involved 60 Vbeta and 13 Jbeta primers. This table comes from immunoSEQ multiplex PCR, and its TCRdb copy is limited to in-frame clones, with some not included. Of roughly 100,000 clones detected, 83% appear once; the ten largest clones hold 5% to 6.5%. The sample holds one count of this clone. The sequence was obtained from a young man in good health and CMV-seronegative. The chain couples TRBV19 to TRBJ2-5; 9 nucleotides agree with TRBD2. Source material: PBMCs. CDR3 residues: CASSIGTSVGETQYF. DNA of the CDR3: TGTGCCAGTAGTATAGGGACTAGCGTCGGCGAGACCCAGTACTTC.